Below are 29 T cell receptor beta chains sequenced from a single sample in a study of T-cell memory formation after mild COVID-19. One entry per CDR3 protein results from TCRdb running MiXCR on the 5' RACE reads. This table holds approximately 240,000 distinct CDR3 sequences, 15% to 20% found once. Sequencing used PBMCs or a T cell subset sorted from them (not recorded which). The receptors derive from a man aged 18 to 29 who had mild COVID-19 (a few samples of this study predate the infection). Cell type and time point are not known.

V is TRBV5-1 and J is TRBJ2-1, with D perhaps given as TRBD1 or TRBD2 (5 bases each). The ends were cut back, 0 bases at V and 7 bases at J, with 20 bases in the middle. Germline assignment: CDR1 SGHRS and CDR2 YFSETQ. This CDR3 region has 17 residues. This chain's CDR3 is CASSLEASRDLRNEQFF. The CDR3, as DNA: TGCGCCAGCAGCTTGGAGGCTAGCCGGGACCTCCGGAATGAGCAGTTCTTC.

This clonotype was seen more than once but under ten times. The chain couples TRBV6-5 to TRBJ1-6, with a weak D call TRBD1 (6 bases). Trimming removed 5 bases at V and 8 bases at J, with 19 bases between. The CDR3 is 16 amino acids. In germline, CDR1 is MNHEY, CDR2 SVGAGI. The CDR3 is CASSDLGNGGHSPLHF. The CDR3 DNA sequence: TGTGCCAGCAGTGACCTAGGAAACGGGGGGCATTCACCCCTCCACTTT.

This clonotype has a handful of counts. In DNA form, the CDR3 reads TGCAGCGCCGGAGGGGGACGGAGCTCCTACGAGCAGTACTTC. Its translation: CSAGGGRSSYEQYF. The chain carries TRBV29-1 and TRBJ2-7, with D perhaps being TRBD1 or TRBD2 (6 bases each). Trimming stripped 7 bases from V and 0 bases from J, with 16 bases between. The CDR3 is made up of 14 amino acids. Germline loops: CDR1 SQVTM, CDR2 ANQGSEA.

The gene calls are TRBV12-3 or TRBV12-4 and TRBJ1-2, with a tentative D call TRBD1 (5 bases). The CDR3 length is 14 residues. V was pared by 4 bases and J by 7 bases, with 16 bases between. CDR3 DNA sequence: TGTGCCAGCAGTTCCCGGCGGCAGGGAGGTGGCTACACCTTC. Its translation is CASSSRRQGGGYTF.

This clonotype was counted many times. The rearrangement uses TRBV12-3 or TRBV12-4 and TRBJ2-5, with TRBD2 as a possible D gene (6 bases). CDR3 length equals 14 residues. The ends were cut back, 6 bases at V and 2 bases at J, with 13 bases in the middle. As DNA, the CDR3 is TGTGCCAGCAGCCCTCGGGGGAGTCAAGAGACCCAGTACTTC. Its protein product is CASSPRGSQETQYF.

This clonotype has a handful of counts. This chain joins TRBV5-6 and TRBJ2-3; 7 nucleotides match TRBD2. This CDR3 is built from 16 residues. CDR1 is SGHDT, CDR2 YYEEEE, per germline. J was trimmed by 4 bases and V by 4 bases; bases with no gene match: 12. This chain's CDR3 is CASSRGVLRDSDTQYF. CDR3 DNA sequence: TGTGCCAGCAGCCGGGGGGTGCTACGGGACTCAGATACGCAGTATTTT.

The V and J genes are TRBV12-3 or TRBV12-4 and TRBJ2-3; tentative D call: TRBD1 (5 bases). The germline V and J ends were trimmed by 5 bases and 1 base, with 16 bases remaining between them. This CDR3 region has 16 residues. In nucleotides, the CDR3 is TGTGCCAGCAGTCCCCGCAGGGTAAGCCGCACAGATACGCAGTATTTT. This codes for CASSPRRVSRTDTQYF.

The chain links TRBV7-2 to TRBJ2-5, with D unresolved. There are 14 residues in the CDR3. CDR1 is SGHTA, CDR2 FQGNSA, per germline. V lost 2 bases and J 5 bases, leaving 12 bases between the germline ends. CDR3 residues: CASSLQPIRETQYF. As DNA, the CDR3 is TGTGCCAGCAGCTTACAACCAATCCGGGAGACCCAGTACTTC.

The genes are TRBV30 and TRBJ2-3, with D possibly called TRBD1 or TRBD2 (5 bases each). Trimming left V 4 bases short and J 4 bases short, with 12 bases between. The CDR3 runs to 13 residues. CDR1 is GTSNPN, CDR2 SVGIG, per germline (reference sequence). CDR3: CAWKPRGADTQYF. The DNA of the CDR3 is TGTGCCTGGAAACCGCGAGGGGCAGATACGCAGTATTTT.

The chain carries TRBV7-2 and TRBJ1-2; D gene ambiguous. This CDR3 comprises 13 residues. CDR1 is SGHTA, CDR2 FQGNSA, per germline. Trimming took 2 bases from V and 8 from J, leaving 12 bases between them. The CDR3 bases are TGTGCCAGCAGCTTACCGGACCCTAGGGGCTACACCTTC. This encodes CASSLPDPRGYTF.

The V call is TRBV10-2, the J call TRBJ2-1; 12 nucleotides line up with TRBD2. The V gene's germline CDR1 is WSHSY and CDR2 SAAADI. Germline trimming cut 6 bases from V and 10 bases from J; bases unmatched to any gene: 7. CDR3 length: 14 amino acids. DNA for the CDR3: TGCGCCAGCAGACCTAGCGGGGGGGCCGGGGAGCAGTTCTTC. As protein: CASRPSGGAGEQFF.

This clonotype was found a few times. The CDR3 coding sequence is TGCGCCAGCAGCATATCCCCGACAGACCAAGAGACCCAGTACTTC. Translated, it gives CASSISPTDQETQYF. The genes are TRBV4-3 and TRBJ2-5; TRBD1 might be the D (5 bases). This CDR3 region has 15 residues. Trimming left V 5 bases short and J 0 bases short, with 13 bases between. Germline assignment: CDR1 LGHNA and CDR2 YSLEER.

CDR3 bases: TGCGCCAGCAGCTTTGGTGCGGGACGCACAGATACGCAGTATTTT. Its protein is CASSFGAGRTDTQYF. The chain uses TRBV5-1 and TRBJ2-3; D might be TRBD2 (6 bases). The CDR3 has 15 amino acids. V was shortened by 2 bases and J by 1 base, with 11 bases between the two germline ends. CDR1 and CDR2 (germline): SGHRS, YFSETQ.

CDR3 residues: CASSMPGQGDYEQFF. The CDR3 nucleotides read TGTGCCAGCAGTATGCCGGGACAGGGAGATTATGAGCAGTTCTTC. This chain uses TRBV6-1 with TRBJ2-1; 9 positions agree with TRBD1. Germline V CDR1 and CDR2: MNHNS, SASEGT. The ends lost 5 bases at V and 8 bases at J; junction bases unmatched: 10. The CDR3 is made up of 15 amino acids.

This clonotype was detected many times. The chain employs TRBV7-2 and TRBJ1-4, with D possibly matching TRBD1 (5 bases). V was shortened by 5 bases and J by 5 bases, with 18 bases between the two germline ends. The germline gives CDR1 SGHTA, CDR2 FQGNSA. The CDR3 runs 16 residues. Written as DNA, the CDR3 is TGTGCCAGCAGCCATAGACGTCAGGACATAAATGAAAAACTGTTTTTT. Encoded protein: CASSHRRQDINEKLFF.

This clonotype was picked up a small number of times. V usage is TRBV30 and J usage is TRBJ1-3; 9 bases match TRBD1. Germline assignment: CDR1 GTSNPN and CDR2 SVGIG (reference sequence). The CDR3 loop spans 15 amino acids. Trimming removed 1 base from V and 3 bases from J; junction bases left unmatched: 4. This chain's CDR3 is CAWSGGQGSGNTIYF. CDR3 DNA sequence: TGTGCCTGGAGTGGGGGACAGGGAAGTGGAAACACCATATATTTT.

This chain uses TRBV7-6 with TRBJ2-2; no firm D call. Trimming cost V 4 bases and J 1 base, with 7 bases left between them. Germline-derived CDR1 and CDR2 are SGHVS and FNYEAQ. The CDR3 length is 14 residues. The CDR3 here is CASSSHLNTGELFF. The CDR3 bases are TGTGCCAGCAGCTCCCATTTGAACACCGGGGAGCTGTTTTTT.

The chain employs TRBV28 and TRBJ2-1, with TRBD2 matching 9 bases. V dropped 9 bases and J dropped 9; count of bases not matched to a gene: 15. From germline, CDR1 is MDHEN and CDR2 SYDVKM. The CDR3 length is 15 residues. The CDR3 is CASSSGTSFRREQFF. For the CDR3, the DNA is TGTGCCAGTTCTTCCGGGACTAGCTTCCGACGTGAGCAGTTCTTC.

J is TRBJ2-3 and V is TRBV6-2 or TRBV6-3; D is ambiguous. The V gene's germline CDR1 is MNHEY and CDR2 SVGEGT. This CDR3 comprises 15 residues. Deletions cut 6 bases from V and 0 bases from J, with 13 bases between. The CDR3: CASRSGPRSTDTQYF. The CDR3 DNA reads TGTGCCAGCAGGTCGGGCCCCCGTAGCACAGATACGCAGTATTTT.

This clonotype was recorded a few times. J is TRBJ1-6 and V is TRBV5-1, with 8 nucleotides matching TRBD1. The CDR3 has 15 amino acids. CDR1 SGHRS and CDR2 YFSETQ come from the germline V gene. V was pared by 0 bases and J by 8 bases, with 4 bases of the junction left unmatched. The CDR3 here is CASSLVPQGDSPLHF. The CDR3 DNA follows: TGCGCCAGCAGCTTGGTTCCACAGGGGGATTCACCCCTCCACTTT.

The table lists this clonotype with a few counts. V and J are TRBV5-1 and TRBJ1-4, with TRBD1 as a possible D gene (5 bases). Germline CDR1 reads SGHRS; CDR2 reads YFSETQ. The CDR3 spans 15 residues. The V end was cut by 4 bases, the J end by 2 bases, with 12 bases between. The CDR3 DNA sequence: TGCGCCAGCAGCAATACAGGCTCGACTAATGAAAAACTGTTTTTT. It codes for CASSNTGSTNEKLFF.

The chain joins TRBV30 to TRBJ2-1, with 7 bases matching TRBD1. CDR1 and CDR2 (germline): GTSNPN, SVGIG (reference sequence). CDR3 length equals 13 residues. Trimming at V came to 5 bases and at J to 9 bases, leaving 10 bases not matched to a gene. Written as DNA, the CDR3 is TGTGCCTGGGGGGGACAGATCAGGCGTGAGCAGTTCTTC. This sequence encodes CAWGGQIRREQFF.

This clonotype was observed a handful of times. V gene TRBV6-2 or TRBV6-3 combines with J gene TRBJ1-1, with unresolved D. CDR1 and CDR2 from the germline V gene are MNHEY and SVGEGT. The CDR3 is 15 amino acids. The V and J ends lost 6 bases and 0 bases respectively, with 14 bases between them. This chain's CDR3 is CASRPHSGLNTEAFF. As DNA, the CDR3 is TGTGCCAGCAGACCCCACTCCGGCTTGAACACTGAAGCTTTCTTT.

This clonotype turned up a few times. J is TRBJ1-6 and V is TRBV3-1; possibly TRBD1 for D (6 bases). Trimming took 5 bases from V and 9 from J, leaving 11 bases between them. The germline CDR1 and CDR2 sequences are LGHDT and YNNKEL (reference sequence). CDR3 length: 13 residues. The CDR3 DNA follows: TGTGCCAGCAGCTCAGGGGTGGGTTCACCCCTCCACTTT. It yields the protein CASSSGVGSPLHF.

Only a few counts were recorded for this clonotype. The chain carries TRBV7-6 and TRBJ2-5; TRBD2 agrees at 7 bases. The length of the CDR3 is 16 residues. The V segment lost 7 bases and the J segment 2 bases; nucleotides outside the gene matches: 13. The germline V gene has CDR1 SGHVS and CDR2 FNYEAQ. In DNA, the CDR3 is TGTGCCAGCATCCCAACCGGCCTAGCGGAGCAAGAGACCCAGTACTTC. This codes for CASIPTGLAEQETQYF.

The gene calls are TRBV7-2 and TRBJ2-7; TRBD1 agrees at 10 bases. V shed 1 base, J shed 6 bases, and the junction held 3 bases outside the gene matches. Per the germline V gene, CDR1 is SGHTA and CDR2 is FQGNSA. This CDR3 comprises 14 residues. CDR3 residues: CASSLGDRGSEQYV. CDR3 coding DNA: TGTGCCAGCAGCTTAGGGGACAGGGGTAGCGAGCAGTACGTC.

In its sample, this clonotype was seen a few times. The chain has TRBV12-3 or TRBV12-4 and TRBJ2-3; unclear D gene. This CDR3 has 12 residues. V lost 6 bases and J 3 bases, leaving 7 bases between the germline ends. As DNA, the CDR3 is TGTGCCAGCAGGACGGCGACAGATACGCAGTATTTT. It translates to CASRTATDTQYF.

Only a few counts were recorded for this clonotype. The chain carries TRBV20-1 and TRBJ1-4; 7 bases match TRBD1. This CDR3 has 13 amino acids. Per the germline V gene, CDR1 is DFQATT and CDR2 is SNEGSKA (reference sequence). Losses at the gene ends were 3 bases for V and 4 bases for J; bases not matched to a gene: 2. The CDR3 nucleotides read TGCAGTGCTAGGGACAGGCGTAATGAAAAACTGTTTTTT. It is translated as CSARDRRNEKLFF.

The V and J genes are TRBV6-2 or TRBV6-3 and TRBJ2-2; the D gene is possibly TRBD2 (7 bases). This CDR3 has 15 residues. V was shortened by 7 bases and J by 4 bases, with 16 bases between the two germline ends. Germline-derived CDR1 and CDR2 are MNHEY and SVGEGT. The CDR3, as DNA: TGTGCCAGCACCCGTAGGGGGGGGATCACCGGGGAGCTGTTTTTT. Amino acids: CASTRRGGITGELFF.